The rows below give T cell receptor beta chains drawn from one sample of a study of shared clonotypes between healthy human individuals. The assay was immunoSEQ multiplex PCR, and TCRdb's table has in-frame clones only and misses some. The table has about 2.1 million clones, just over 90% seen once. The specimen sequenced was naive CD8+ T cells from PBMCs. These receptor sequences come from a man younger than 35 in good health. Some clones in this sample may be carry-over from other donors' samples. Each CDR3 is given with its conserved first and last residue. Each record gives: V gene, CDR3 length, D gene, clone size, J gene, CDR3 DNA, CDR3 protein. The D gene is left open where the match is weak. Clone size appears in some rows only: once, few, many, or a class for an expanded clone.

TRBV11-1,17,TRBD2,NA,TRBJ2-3,TGTGCCAGCAGCGTATCTAGCGGGAGGGCCGTTCCAGATACGCAGTATTTT,CASSVSSGRAVPDTQYF
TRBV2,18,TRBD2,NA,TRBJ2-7,TGTGCCAGCAGGGGCGTTACCGGGACTAGCGGGACAGACTACGAGCAGTACTTC,CASRGVTGTSGTDYEQYF
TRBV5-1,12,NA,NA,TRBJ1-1,TGCGCCAGCAGCCCCGACGGGACTGGGGCTTTCTTT,CASSPDGTGAFF
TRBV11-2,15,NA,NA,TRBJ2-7,TGTGCCAGCAGCTTAGAAGCAGGGAACTGGAAATCAGTCTACTTC,CASSLEAGNWKSVYF
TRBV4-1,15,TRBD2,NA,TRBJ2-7,TGCGCCAGCAGCCCCCTTAGCGGGAGCATGAACGAGCAGTACTTC,CASSPLSGSMNEQYF
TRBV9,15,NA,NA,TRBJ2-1,TGTGCCAGCAGCGTCGACAGACTCCTGTACAATGAGCAGTTCTTC,CASSVDRLLYNEQFF
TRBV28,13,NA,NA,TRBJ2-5,TGTGCCAGCAGACCCTGGGGGGAAGAGACCCAGTACTTC,CASRPWGEETQYF
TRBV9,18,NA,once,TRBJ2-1,TGTGCCAGCAGCGCCCCCACAGGGAAAAGCGGGTCCTACAATGAGCAGTTCTTC,CASSAPTGKSGSYNEQFF
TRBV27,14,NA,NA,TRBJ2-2,TGTGCCAGCAGTTTAAGGGTGGGCACCGGGGAGCTGTTTTTT,CASSLRVGTGELFF
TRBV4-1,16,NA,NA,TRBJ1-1,TGCGCCAGCAGCCAAGATGTAGTGCTACAGAACACTGAAGCTTTCTTT,CASSQDVVLQNTEAFF
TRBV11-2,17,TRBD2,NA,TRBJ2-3,TGTGCCAGCAGCTTAGTCGGCGGGAGGGGGGGCACAGATACGCAGTATTTT,CASSLVGGRGGTDTQYF
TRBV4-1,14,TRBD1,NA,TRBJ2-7,TGCGCCAGCAGCCCGGGGCAGGGGGCCTACGAGCAGTACTTC,CASSPGQGAYEQYF
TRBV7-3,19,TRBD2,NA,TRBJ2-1,TGTGCCAGCAGCTTACCGAAAACTAGCGGCAGACCCTCCTACAATGAGCAGTTCTTC,CASSLPKTSGRPSYNEQFF
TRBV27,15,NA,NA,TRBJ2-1,TGTGCCAGCAGTCCTGCCCCGGGTCGTTTCGTTGAGCAGTTCTTC,CASSPAPGRFVEQFF
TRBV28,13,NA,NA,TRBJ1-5,TGTGCCAGCAGTTTGAACAGCAATCAGCCCCAGCATTTT,CASSLNSNQPQHF
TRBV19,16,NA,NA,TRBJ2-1,TGTGCCAGTAGTACCGGAACAGGGAGCTCCTACAATGAGCAGTTCTTC,CASSTGTGSSYNEQFF
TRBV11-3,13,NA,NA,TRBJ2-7,TGTGCCAGCAGCTTCGGCAGGGACTACGAGCAGTACTTC,CASSFGRDYEQYF
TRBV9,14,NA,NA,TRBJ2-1,TGTGCCAGCAGCGTAGGGGTTAGCGGCAATGAGCAGTTCTTC,CASSVGVSGNEQFF
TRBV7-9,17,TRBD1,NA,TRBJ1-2,TGTGCCAGCAGCTTGTCCGGTCGGACAGGGGGTTATTATGGCTACACCTTC,CASSLSGRTGGYYGYTF
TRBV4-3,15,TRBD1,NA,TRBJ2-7,TGCGCCAGCAGCCAGGGGGACAGGGGTTTCTACGAGCAGTACTTC,CASSQGDRGFYEQYF
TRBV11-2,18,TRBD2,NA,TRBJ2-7,TGTGCCAGCAGCCCTCCTCCCCTACCAGCGGGACTAAAGTGGGAGCAGTACTTC,CASSPPPLPAGLKWEQYF
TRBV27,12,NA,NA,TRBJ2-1,TGTGCCAGCAGTTCAGCCTACAATGAGCAGTTCTTC,CASSSAYNEQFF
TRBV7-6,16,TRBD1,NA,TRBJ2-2,TGTGCCAGCAGCCGAAAAAGGCAGGGGGACACCGGGGAGCTGTTTTTT,CASSRKRQGDTGELFF
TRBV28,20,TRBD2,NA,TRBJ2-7,TGTGCCAGCAGTTTACCGACTAGCGGGAGGCCCAGTCTCTCGAGGTACGAGCAGTACTTC,CASSLPTSGRPSLSRYEQYF
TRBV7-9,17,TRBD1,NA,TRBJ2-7,TGTGCCAGCAGCTTAGGGTCCCGGGACAGGAGAAACTACGAGCAGTACTTC,CASSLGSRDRRNYEQYF
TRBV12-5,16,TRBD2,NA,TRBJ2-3,TGTGCTAGTGGTTTGGACTTACTAGCGGGAGGAGATACGCAGTATTTT,CASGLDLLAGGDTQYF
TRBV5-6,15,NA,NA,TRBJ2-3,TGTGCCAGCAGCTTGTCATTAGCGGCCACAGATACGCAGTATTTT,CASSLSLAATDTQYF
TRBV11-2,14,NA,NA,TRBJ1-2,TGTGCCAGCAGCTTAGGTATTCGGGGGCGGGGCTACACCTTC,CASSLGIRGRGYTF
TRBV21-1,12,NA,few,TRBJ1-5,TGTGCCAGCAGGGGGCGCAGACAGCCCCAGCATTTT,CASRGRRQPQHF
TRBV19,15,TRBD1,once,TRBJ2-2,TGTGCCAGTAGTATGCGGACAGGGGTAACCGGGGAGCTGTTTTTT,CASSMRTGVTGELFF
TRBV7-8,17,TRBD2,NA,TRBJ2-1,TGTGCCAGCAGCTTAAGTCAACTAGCGGGGAACTACAATGAGCAGTTCTTC,CASSLSQLAGNYNEQFF
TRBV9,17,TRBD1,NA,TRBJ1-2,TGTGCCAGCAGCTCCTTTGGGACAGGGGCGCCGGGGTATGGCTACACCTTC,CASSSFGTGAPGYGYTF
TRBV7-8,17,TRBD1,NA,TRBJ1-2,TGTGCCAGCAGCTTAGCCGACGCAGGGGGCGCTTCCGATGGCTACACCTTC,CASSLADAGGASDGYTF
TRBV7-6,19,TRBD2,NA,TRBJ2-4,TGTGCCAGCAGCTTAGATCTTCGGACTAGCGTTATAAGGGGGAACATTCAGTACTTC,CASSLDLRTSVIRGNIQYF
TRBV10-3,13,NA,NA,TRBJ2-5,TGTGCCATCAGTGAGGGGTATCGAGAGACCCAGTACTTC,CAISEGYRETQYF
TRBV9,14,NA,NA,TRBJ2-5,TGTGCCAGCAGCGCCGCATCGGACGGGGAGACCCAGTACTTC,CASSAASDGETQYF
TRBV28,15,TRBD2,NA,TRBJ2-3,TGTGCCAGCAGTGGCCTAGCGGGCACCACGGATACGCAGTATTTT,CASSGLAGTTDTQYF
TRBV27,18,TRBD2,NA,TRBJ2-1,TGTGCCAGCAGTTTTAAATCTAGCGGGAGATCGGAGTTCGGTGAGCAGTTCTTC,CASSFKSSGRSEFGEQFF
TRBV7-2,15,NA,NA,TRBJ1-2,TGTGCCAGCAGCCAGAGCAGGCCCCTCCTCTATGGCTACACCTTC,CASSQSRPLLYGYTF
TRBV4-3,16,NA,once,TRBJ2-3,TGCGCCAGCAGCCAAGCCGTGGTCCTGGGGGTGGATACGCAGTATTTT,CASSQAVVLGVDTQYF
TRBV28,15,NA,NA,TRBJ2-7,TGTGCCAGCAGCTCCCTCAGGGTGGGGAAGAGGGAGCAGTACTTC,CASSSLRVGKREQYF
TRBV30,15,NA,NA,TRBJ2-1,TGTGCCTGGAGCCCCAGGAGCGAGTCCTACAATGAGCAGTTCTTC,CAWSPRSESYNEQFF
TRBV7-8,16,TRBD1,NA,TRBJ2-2,TGTGCCAGCAGCCAAGGGACAGGGGGCTTTCCCGGGGAGCTGTTTTTT,CASSQGTGGFPGELFF
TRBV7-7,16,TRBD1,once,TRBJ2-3,TGTGCCAGCAGCTTTGGGACAGGGAGTGTAGCAGATACGCAGTATTTT,CASSFGTGSVADTQYF
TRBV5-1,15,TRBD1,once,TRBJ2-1,TGCGCCAGCAGCTCACTCCAGGGGGCCTACAATGAGCAGTTCTTC,CASSSLQGAYNEQFF
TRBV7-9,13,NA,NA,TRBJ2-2,TGTGCCAGCAGCCCCTCGAACACCGGGGAGCTGTTTTTT,CASSPSNTGELFF
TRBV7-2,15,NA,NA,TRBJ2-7,TGTGCCAGCAGCTTAGTGGAGGGGGTCGCCTACGAGCAGTACTTC,CASSLVEGVAYEQYF
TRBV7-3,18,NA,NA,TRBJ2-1,TGTGCCAGCAGCTTAACAGCCCCTAGCGACAGCTCCTACAATGAGCAGTTCTTC,CASSLTAPSDSSYNEQFF
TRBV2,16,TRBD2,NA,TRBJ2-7,TGTGCCAGCAGGGCCTCCGGGACTAGCGACTCCTACGAGCAGTACTTC,CASRASGTSDSYEQYF
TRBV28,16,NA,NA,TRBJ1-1,TGTGCCAGCAGTTTGGTCGGGGCCCTCATGAACACTGAAGCTTTCTTT,CASSLVGALMNTEAFF
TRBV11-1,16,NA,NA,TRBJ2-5,TGTGCCAGCAGCAAGCTCCGGGACACGTACCAAGAGACCCAGTACTTC,CASSKLRDTYQETQYF
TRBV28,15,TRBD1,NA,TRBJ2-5,TGTGCCAGCAGCCTGCTGGGACAGGGGGCTGGGACCCAGTACTTC,CASSLLGQGAGTQYF
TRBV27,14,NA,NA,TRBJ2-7,TGTGCCAGCAGTTCAGGGATTCAGGTGTACGAGCAGTACTTC,CASSSGIQVYEQYF
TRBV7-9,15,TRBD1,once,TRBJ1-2,TGTGCCAGCAGCGCGACCGGGACAGAAGCTCGGGGCTACACCTTC,CASSATGTEARGYTF
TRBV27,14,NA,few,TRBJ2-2,TGTGCCAGCAGTCGGATTACGATGGGCGGGGAGCTGTTTTTT,CASSRITMGGELFF